One sample yielded the 20 T cell receptor beta chains listed below, sequenced in a study of shared clonotypes between healthy human individuals. Sequencing was performed with immunoSEQ multiplex PCR; in TCRdb, only in-frame clones are kept and a portion is missing. The table has 200,000 to 250,000 clones, approximately 65% seen once. The sequencing sample was made of memory CD4+ T cells sorted from blood. This sample's subset: CD45RA-negative fraction. The source of these receptors is a man aged 30-40 years in good health.

V usage is TRBV7-6 and J usage is TRBJ2-2, with D possibly being TRBD2 (5 bases). The CDR3 is 18 residues long. Germline V CDR1 and CDR2: SGHVS, FNYEAQ. The V gene lost 5 bases and the J gene lost 6 bases, with 25 bases spanning the gap. CDR3 sequence reads: CASSTLKPVSGDSGELFF. The CDR3 coding sequence is TGTGCCAGCAGCACATTAAAACCAGTCAGCGGAGACTCCGGGGAGCTGTTTTTT.

The chain links TRBV5-1 to TRBJ2-1; 7 bases map to TRBD1. The germline CDR1 and CDR2 sequences are SGHRS and YFSETQ. The CDR3 is 15 residues long. V lost 4 bases to trimming and J lost 0 bases; unmatched junction nucleotides: 4. The CDR3 loop reads CASSRDRVSYNEQFF. In nucleotides, the CDR3 is TGCGCCAGCAGCCGAGACAGGGTCTCCTACAATGAGCAGTTCTTC. The full variable domain, completed using reference TRBV5-1 and TRBJ2-1, is KAGVTQTPRYLIKTRGQQVTLSCSPISGHRSVSWYQQTPGQGLQFLFEYFSETQRNKGNFPGRFSGRQFSNSRSEMNVSTLELGDSALYLCASSRDRVSYNEQFFGPGTRLTVL.

The chain recombines TRBV2 with TRBJ1-5, with no clear D. Germline V gene lookup returns CDR1 SNHLY and CDR2 FYNNEI. Trimming left V 8 bases short and J 0 bases short, with 11 bases between. The CDR3 sequence is 14 residues long. The CDR3 DNA is TGTGCCAGCGCGGATTCGTCTAGCAATCAGCCCCAGCATTTT. This codes for CASADSSSNQPQHF. The variable domain in full, completed from reference TRBV2 and TRBJ1-5, reads EPEVTQTPSHQVTQMGQEVILRCVPISNHLYFYWYRQILGQKVEFLVSFYNNEISEKSEIFDDQFSVERPDGSNFTLKIRSTKLEDSAMYFCASADSSSNQPQHFGDGTRLSIL.

The rearrangement links TRBV2 to TRBJ1-1; tentatively, D is TRBD1 (5 bases). Germline CDR1 and CDR2: SNHLY and FYNNEI. Trimming shortened V by 3 bases and J by 4 bases, and 15 bases separated the two germline ends. This CDR3 is built from 15 residues. For the CDR3, the DNA is TGTGCCAGCAGTGACTTTTCAGGGTTGGTCACTGAAGCTTTCTTT. It is translated as CASSDFSGLVTEAFF.

The chain has TRBV29-1 and TRBJ2-5, with D tentatively TRBD2 (5 bases). The CDR3 is 14 amino acids. CDR1 SQVTM and CDR2 ANQGSEA come from the germline V gene. CDR3 residues: CSAGVGLSAETQYF. For the CDR3, the DNA is TGCAGTGCCGGGGTGGGGTTATCCGCGGAGACCCAGTACTTC.

This chain uses TRBV18 with TRBJ2-5, with 9 bases lining up with TRBD1. J was trimmed by 3 bases and V by 4 bases; bases with no gene match: 6. The CDR3 has 15 amino acids. Germline V gives CDR1 KGHSH, CDR2 LQKENI. The CDR3 DNA reads TGTGCCAGCTCACTAGCCGGGACAGGGAAAGAGACCCAGTACTTC. Residues: CASSLAGTGKETQYF.

CDR3 region: CASSKTPYSNQPQHF. CDR3 coding DNA: TGTGCCAGCAGCAAGACACCTTATAGCAATCAGCCCCAGCATTTT. The chain has TRBV21-1 and TRBJ1-5; the D segment call TRBD1 is taken from the table without a DNA check. TRBV21-1 represents a pseudogene. The CDR3 consists of 15 residues.

The sample holds a few counts of this clone. The J gene is TRBJ2-4, the V gene TRBV7-2; D is unclear. This CDR3 has 14 residues. The V end was cut by 0 bases, the J end by 5 bases, with 8 bases between. Germline CDR1 reads SGHTA; CDR2 reads FQGNSA. The CDR3 DNA is TGTGCCAGCAGCTTAGCAGGGATCCAAAACATTCAGTACTTC. Translating gives CASSLAGIQNIQYF.

The chain joins TRBV6-4 to TRBJ1-1; D is possibly TRBD1 (6 bases). V gave up 7 bases and J gave up 3 bases, with 15 bases separating them. This CDR3 is 14 amino acids long. Germline values: CDR1 MRHNA, CDR2 SNTAGT. CDR3 coding DNA: TGTGCCAGCACCAGGACAGCGGTGCACACTGAAGCTTTCTTT. This translates into CASTRTAVHTEAFF.

This clone was seen only once. The chain recombines TRBV29-1 with TRBJ2-7, with TRBD2 as a possible D gene (5 bases). CDR3 length equals 13 residues. V was shortened by 4 bases and J by 5 bases, with 15 bases between the two germline ends. Germline CDR1 and CDR2: SQVTM and ANQGSEA. In DNA form, the CDR3 reads TGCAGCGTTGCCCTCGGACTGAGGGACGAGCAGTACTTC. Its protein product is CSVALGLRDEQYF.

This chain uses TRBV29-1 with TRBJ2-1, with a possible D match to TRBD1 (5 bases). The CDR3 consists of 16 residues. Germline V gene lookup returns CDR1 SQVTM and CDR2 ANQGSEA. Trimming cost V 6 bases and J 2 bases, with 20 bases left between them. The CDR3 loop reads CSVEPGGASTYNEQFF. The CDR3 DNA sequence: TGCAGCGTCGAGCCGGGTGGGGCGTCAACCTACAATGAGCAGTTCTTC.

The CDR3 DNA reads as TGTGCCAGCAGACAGGGAGATACGCAGTATTTT. Translation: CASRQGDTQYF. This chain connects TRBV6-1 to TRBJ2-3; D is possibly TRBD1 (6 bases). The germline V and J ends were trimmed by 6 bases and 5 bases, with 6 bases remaining between them. CDR1 is MNHNS, CDR2 SASEGT, per germline. The CDR3 totals 11 residues.

This clone was picked up a small number of times. The chain carries TRBV7-2 and TRBJ2-3, with D possibly being TRBD2 (5 bases). CDR1 is SGHTA, CDR2 FQGNSA, per germline. Trimming cost V 4 bases and J 2 bases, with 13 bases left between them. The CDR3 loop spans 15 amino acids. The CDR3 sequence: CASSYTGGPTDTQYF. The CDR3 region has the DNA TGTGCCAGCAGCTATACCGGAGGCCCCACAGATACGCAGTATTTT.

Ten or more counts support this clone. The J gene is TRBJ2-2, the V gene TRBV5-5; possible D gene TRBD1, 5 bases. This CDR3 is built from 16 residues. The germline V gene has CDR1 SGHKS and CDR2 YYEKEE (reference sequence). V lost 0 bases, J lost 2 bases, and 11 bases lay in between. CDR3 in amino acids: CASSLDPRVNTGELFF. CDR3 nucleotides: TGTGCCAGCAGCTTGGACCCCAGGGTTAACACCGGGGAGCTGTTTTTT.

The chain links TRBV5-1 to TRBJ2-5; 7 nucleotides line up with TRBD2. This CDR3 comprises 13 residues. The germline V gene encodes CDR1 SGHRS and CDR2 YFSETQ. Germline trimming cut 3 bases from V and 4 bases from J; bases unmatched to any gene: 3. The chain's CDR3 is CASSSTSRETQYF. The DNA for the CDR3 is TGCGCCAGCAGCTCGACTAGCAGAGAGACCCAGTACTTC.

The sample holds a few counts of this clone. The chain recombines TRBV28 with TRBJ1-1, with unresolved D. Deletions cut 6 bases from V and 1 base from J, with 12 bases between. CDR3 size: 14 residues. The germline V gene has CDR1 MDHEN and CDR2 SYDVKM. CDR3 in amino acids: CASRTRKGNTEAFF. DNA of the CDR3: TGTGCCAGCAGGACGAGAAAGGGGAACACTGAAGCTTTCTTT.

This clone was picked up a small number of times. The chain recombines TRBV5-1 with TRBJ1-1; D is uncertain. CDR1 and CDR2 (germline): SGHRS, YFSETQ. The CDR3 extends over 15 amino acids. The V end lost 0 bases, the J end lost 3 bases, and 12 bases lay between the germline ends. In DNA, the CDR3 is TGCGCCAGCAGCTTGGCCCAGCCTAGGTACACTGAAGCTTTCTTT. This sequence encodes CASSLAQPRYTEAFF.

The genes are TRBV10-3 and TRBJ2-3; 8 nucleotides line up with TRBD2. This CDR3 has 15 residues. Germline V gene sequence: CDR1 ENHRY, CDR2 SYGVKD. Germline trimming cut 6 bases from V and 0 bases from J; bases unmatched to any gene: 5. The CDR3 DNA reads as TGTGCCATCAGGGTACCTAGCGGGAGCACAGATACGCAGTATTTT. Translated, it gives CAIRVPSGSTDTQYF.

The chain links TRBV10-3 to TRBJ2-7; D may match TRBD1 or TRBD2 (5 bases each). Trimming shortened V by 6 bases and J by 5 bases, and 14 bases separated the two germline ends. The CDR3 totals 13 residues. Germline loops: CDR1 ENHRY, CDR2 SYGVKD. CDR3 DNA sequence: TGTGCCATCAGGGGACCGTGGCAGGACGAGCAGTACTTC. Amino acids: CAIRGPWQDEQYF.

This clone was seen a single time. This sequence joins TRBV2 and TRBJ1-1, with D possibly matching TRBD1 (6 bases). The CDR3 is 12 amino acids. Per the germline V gene, CDR1 is SNHLY and CDR2 is FYNNEI. Trimming pared 7 bases from V and 8 bases from J, leaving 14 bases between. The CDR3 DNA reads TGTGCCAGCAATTGGTCCGGGACAGAAGCTTTCTTT. This gives the protein CASNWSGTEAFF.